Below, 19 T cell receptor beta chains from the same sample are listed, as sequenced in a study of blood T cell repertoires in COVID-19. TCRdb's copy holds only in-frame clones and misses some; the assay was immunoSEQ multiplex PCR. The sample lists over 150,000 clones, 90% occurring once. The specimen was peripheral blood. Receptors were obtained from a man aged 50-59 years with acute or convalescent COVID-19.

The rearrangement links TRBV12-3 or TRBV12-4 to TRBJ1-1, with D perhaps matching TRBD1 (5 bases). Trimming took 3 bases from V and 8 from J, leaving 7 bases between them. The CDR3 loop spans 11 amino acids. The CDR3 DNA sequence: TGTGCCAGCAGTTTGAACAGGGAAGCTTTCTTT. Protein: CASSLNREAFF.

This chain uses TRBV6-2 or TRBV6-3 with TRBJ2-3; TRBD1 is a possible D gene (5 bases). CDR3 length: 15 amino acids. Trimming left V 6 bases short and J 1 base short, with 14 bases between. CDR1 is MNHEY, CDR2 SVGEGT, per germline. CDR3 region: CASSLWGAGTDTQYF. The CDR3 bases are TGTGCCAGCAGCCTATGGGGCGCGGGCACAGATACGCAGTATTTT.

The V gene is TRBV20-1, the J gene TRBJ2-1; D call uncertain. The germline CDR1 and CDR2 sequences are DFQATT and SNEGSKA (reference sequence). The ends were cut back, 7 bases at V and 8 bases at J, with 12 bases in the middle. This CDR3 spans 11 amino acids. The CDR3 sequence: CSGALRDEQFF. The DNA for the CDR3 is TGCAGTGGTGCACTCCGGGATGAGCAGTTCTTC.

V gene TRBV3-1 (or the pseudogene TRBV3-2) combines with J gene TRBJ1-2; D perhaps matches TRBD1 (5 bases). In germline, CDR1 is LGHDT, CDR2 YNNKEL (reference sequence). The CDR3 length is 18 residues. With 1 base removed from V and 0 bases from J, the gap between germline ends came to 18 bases. The CDR3 is CASSQALWGTRANYGYTF. In DNA form, the CDR3 reads TGTGCCAGCAGCCAAGCGCTCTGGGGCACTCGAGCTAACTATGGCTACACCTTC.

The chain uses TRBV4-3 and TRBJ2-3; 8 bases map to TRBD2. Germline V gives CDR1 LGHNA, CDR2 YSLEER. CDR3 size: 18 residues. The junction had 16 bases not matched to a gene; V was cut back by 4 bases and J by 4 bases. CDR3 DNA sequence: TGCGCCAGCAGCCCCACGGCAAGGGCGGGGGGATGGTCAGATACGCAGTATTTT. This codes for CASSPTARAGGWSDTQYF.

The chain recombines TRBV18 with TRBJ2-7; 10 nucleotides agree with TRBD1. This CDR3 region has 17 residues. Germline trimming cut 1 base from V and 3 bases from J; bases unmatched to any gene: 9. Germline CDR1 reads KGHSH; CDR2 reads LQKENI. The chain's CDR3 is CASSPRGAGQGGYEQYV. CDR3 DNA: TGTGCCAGCTCACCACGGGGAGCCGGACAGGGGGGCTACGAGCAGTACGTC.

The chain has TRBV15 and TRBJ2-7; a possible D gene is TRBD2 (7 bases). The V gene's germline CDR1 is LNHNV and CDR2 YYDKDF (reference sequence). The CDR3 length is 13 residues. Trimming removed 3 bases at V and 5 bases at J, with 11 bases between. CDR3 sequence reads: CATSSRGAHEQYF. The CDR3 nucleotides are TGTGCCACCAGCAGTCGGGGGGCCCACGAGCAGTACTTC.

This clone was counted once. V and J are TRBV3-1 (or the pseudogene TRBV3-2) and TRBJ2-7; 13 nucleotides line up with TRBD2. J was trimmed by 2 bases and V by 4 bases; bases with no gene match: 2. Looked up from germline, CDR1 is LGHDT and CDR2 is YNNKEL (reference sequence). The CDR3 sequence is 15 residues long. The CDR3 nucleotides read TGTGCCAGCAGCCGCGGGACTAGCGGGACCTACGAGCAGTACTTC. It yields the protein CASSRGTSGTYEQYF.

The chain has TRBV7-9 and TRBJ1-1, with TRBD1 matching over 8 bases. The CDR3 runs to 12 residues. The trim removed 1 base at V and 8 bases at J, leaving 0 bases unmatched. The germline CDR1 and CDR2 sequences are SEHNR and FQNEAQ (reference sequence). The CDR3 is CASSLGQGEAFF. The CDR3 DNA reads TGTGCCAGCAGCTTAGGACAGGGGGAAGCTTTCTTT.

The genes are TRBV28 and TRBJ2-7; D is unresolved. This CDR3 is 12 amino acids long. The V and J ends lost 6 bases and 3 bases respectively, with 9 bases between them. Germline values: CDR1 MDHEN, CDR2 SYDVKM. CDR3 sequence (DNA): TGTGCCAGCAGCCCCTCGGGCTACGAGCAGTACGTC. Its protein is CASSPSGYEQYV.

The chain combines TRBV7-9 with TRBJ1-2; D call uncertain. The germline V gene encodes CDR1 SEHNR and CDR2 FQNEAQ (reference sequence). Trimming left V 3 bases short and J 7 bases short, with 15 bases between. The CDR3 has 14 residues. CDR3 protein: CASSFTTDVAGYTF. CDR3 in DNA: TGTGCCAGCAGCTTTACCACAGACGTGGCTGGCTACACCTTC.

This clone was seen once. V usage is TRBV19 and J usage is TRBJ1-5; D is undetermined. Germline values: CDR1 LNHDA, CDR2 SQIVND (reference sequence). CDR3 length: 17 amino acids. Between the trimmed V and J ends, which lost 0 bases and 3 bases, there was a span of 15 bases. CDR3 amino acids: CASSIDLARLNNQPQHF. The CDR3 DNA sequence: TGTGCCAGTAGTATAGACCTGGCCAGGCTCAACAATCAGCCCCAGCATTTT.

The V gene is TRBV7-3, the J gene TRBJ2-3; D gene unclear. The V and J ends lost 5 bases and 0 bases respectively, with 12 bases between them. CDR3 length: 15 amino acids. The germline V gene has CDR1 SGHTA and CDR2 FQGTGA. CDR3 protein: CASSARVTSTDTQYF. Here the CDR3 DNA reads TGTGCCAGCAGCGCCCGGGTTACTAGCACAGATACGCAGTATTTT.

The V and J genes are TRBV9 and TRBJ1-1; D is possibly TRBD1 (6 bases). The V end lost 4 bases, the J end lost 10 bases, and 14 bases lay between the germline ends. Germline-derived CDR1 and CDR2 are SGDLS and YYNGEE. There are 12 residues in the CDR3. CDR3 amino acids: CASSPGQSGAFF. CDR3 nucleotide sequence: TGTGCCAGCAGCCCTGGACAGAGTGGAGCTTTCTTT.

This clone was seen more than once but under ten times. The rearrangement joins TRBV7-2 to TRBJ2-5; D is perhaps TRBD2 (6 bases). Germline-derived CDR1 and CDR2 are SGHTA and FQGNSA. With 4 bases removed from V and 3 bases from J, the gap between germline ends came to 9 bases. This CDR3 is 13 amino acids long. The CDR3 here is CASSSGLKETQYF. CDR3 nucleotides: TGTGCCAGCAGCTCGGGACTTAAAGAGACCCAGTACTTC.

The chain joins TRBV13 to TRBJ2-7; TRBD1 matches at 8 bases. J gave up 6 bases and V 4 bases, and 11 bases lay outside the gene matches. Germline assignment: CDR1 PRHDT and CDR2 FYEKMQ (reference sequence). The CDR3 sequence is 15 residues long. The CDR3 sequence: CASSSRQGRSREQYV. The DNA of the CDR3 is TGTGCCAGCAGCTCCAGACAGGGGAGGTCTCGCGAGCAGTACGTC.

This clone was detected once. The chain carries TRBV19 and TRBJ2-1; 8 positions match TRBD1. V gave up 6 bases and J gave up 0 bases; unmatched junction bases: 7. The CDR3 is 16 amino acids. The germline V gene encodes CDR1 LNHDA and CDR2 SQIVND (reference sequence). The CDR3 is CASRRQGAGSYNEQFF. DNA of the CDR3: TGTGCCAGTAGACGGCAGGGGGCGGGCTCCTACAATGAGCAGTTCTTC.

J is TRBJ2-1 and V is TRBV14; 10 bases line up with TRBD1. This CDR3 comprises 16 residues. Germline assignment: CDR1 SGHDN and CDR2 FVKESK. Trimming at V came to 1 base and at J to 3 bases, leaving 3 bases not matched to a gene. As DNA, the CDR3 is TGTGCCAGCAGCCAAGCCGGGACAGGGGTCTACAATGAGCAGTTCTTC. This encodes CASSQAGTGVYNEQFF.

The chain couples TRBV28 to TRBJ1-3, with D perhaps matching TRBD1 (5 bases). Trimming stripped 5 bases from V and 2 bases from J, with 16 bases between. Germline CDR1 MDHEN, CDR2 SYDVKM. This CDR3 spans 16 amino acids. The CDR3 sequence: CASSGMGGTAGNTIYF. The CDR3 nucleotides read TGTGCCAGCAGTGGAATGGGAGGGACCGCTGGAAACACCATATATTTT. The full variable domain, with the rest looked up from reference TRBV28 and TRBJ1-3, is DVKVTQSSRYLVKRTGEKVFLECVQDMDHENMFWYRQDPGLGLRLIYFSYDVKMKEKGDIPEGYSVSREKKERFSLILESASTNQTSMYLCASSGMGGTAGNTIYFGEGSWLTVV.